This TCR beta chain stems from a study of shared clonotypes between healthy human individuals. An assay was performed, and its level was deep. Profiling relied on immunoSEQ multiplex PCR, and the TCRdb table lists in-frame clones only, not all of them. The data show around 480,000 clones, with roughly 79% seen just once and roughly an eighth held by the top ten. Genomic DNA came from about 90 million PBMCs in unsorted samples. This CDR3 has 15 residues. Trimming left V 6 bases short and J 5 bases short, with 17 bases between. Per the germline V gene, CDR1 is MNHEY and CDR2 is SMNVEV (reference sequence).

This clonotype was obtained from a woman in her thirties or forties in good health. Some clones in this sample may be carry-over from other donors' samples. The chain carries TRBV27 and TRBJ2-1; a weak D match, TRBD1 (6 bases). Sequenced: PBMCs. The CDR3: CASRPGLRGNNEQFF. The CDR3, as DNA: TGTGCCAGCAGGCCCGGACTGAGGGGGAACAATGAGCAGTTCTTC.